This TCR beta chain originates from a study of blood T cell repertoires in COVID-19 (dated by TCRdb to the early 2020s). Study-wide context: The collaborator samples originated in the United States, Italy and Spain and spanned the acute and convalescent phases of COVID-19. The dataset comprised deeply sampled blood TCRbeta repertoires from subjects exposed to, actively infected with, or recovered from COVID-19. The sample metadata nearly always contained a de-identified subject ID, COVID-19 status, age in years and sex. The repertoires were released in a freely available public database intended as a resource for research on the immune response to SARS-CoV-2. The material from the prospective study consisted of cDNA or gDNA derived from T cells, B-cell-depleted T cells, or PBMCs. Samples came from the ongoing ImmuneRACE study (first 160 participants) plus 1,254 subjects from 6 global collaborators. HLA class I and class II types, where available, came from metadata supplied by the sample provider rather than from assay-based typing.

This clone has just a few counts. Its antigen specificity is not known. No much larger clone is present one base from it, and per-base qualities are unavailable. What the study reported, not specific to this receptor: Clinical and demographic metadata were provided uncurated, with the amount varying by source and participant.

TCRbeta CDR3 regions were amplified from genomic DNA using the immunoSEQ Assay, a bias-controlled multiplex PCR. The paper's processing steps were these. Within the assay, amplification of reference gene primers was used to estimate how many nucleated cells each sample contained. Sequence reads were collapsed and filtered to measure the absolute abundance of every unique TCRbeta CDR3 rearrangement. For each sample, productive Simpson clonality was calculated as the square root of Simpson's diversity index over productive rearrangements. The source is immuneACCESS, and TCRdb retained only in-frame sequences with V and J called. Part of the clones is not carried over; for the studies checked, unresolved V genes explain less than half of this, and the remainder is unexplained. V and J calls and clone size follow that table, whereas D and trimming were derived from the DNA. A total of a few hundred thousand clones appear in this sample, roughly 84% of them only once. The ten largest account for roughly 0.87% of the sample.

At one collaborating source in Seattle, patients were enrolled during active infection and were followed longitudinally through the course of disease. Collaborating institutions collected whole blood in K2EDTA tubes following their own protocols. For TCRbeta analysis, collaborators shipped samples as frozen whole blood, isolated PBMCs, or DNA extracted from either of those sample types. Relative to germline, V is 4 bases shorter and J is 0 bases shorter, with 13 bases between their ends. Spanning cysteine to phenylalanine, the CDR3 consists of 16 amino acids. Of all the DNA, just the CDR3 is kept, 48 bases in frame from base 1. As encoded in the germline V gene, CDR1 is ENHRY while CDR2 is SYGVKD.

The origin of this receptor is a human donor with COVID-19, enrolled during active disease. The donor label of this sample is uncertain. Material: peripheral blood. The chain is assembled from TRBV10-3 and TRBJ1-5; a confident D gene designation cannot be given. The nucleotides read TGTGCCATCAGTGGGTCGGTCGGGGATAGCAATCAGCCCCAGCATTTT. This is translated as CAISGSVGDSNQPQHF.